This T cell receptor beta chain comes out of a study of T cell repertoires in cytomegalovirus infection. The study, taken as a whole, reports: HLA-C-restricted, CMV-specific TCR beta clonotypes were dominant ex vivo.

In TCRdb, the reads were re-called with MiXCR into one record per CDR3 protein. This sample has about 900,000 distinct CDR3 sequences; 30% to 40% occur once, and the top ten carry over 10%. V gave up 6 bases and J gave up 4 bases, with 17 bases separating them. The CDR3 extends over 15 amino acids. This clonotype was seen once. Its antigen is undetermined. The sequence derives from a human donor in good health (CMV status not recorded). Some clones in this sample may be carry-over from other donors' samples. Sequencing used cultured CD8+ T cells from PBMCs, obtained from culture after CMV antigen stimulation. The chain combines TRBV23-1 with TRBJ2-3; D remains ambiguous. TRBV23-1 is labeled an ORF, and its function is uncertain. The CDR3 region is CASSHPRGASDTQYF. DNA for the CDR3: TGCGCCAGCAGCCACCCAAGAGGTGCCTCAGATACGCAGTATTTT.